This T cell receptor (beta chain) was observed in a study of neurological immune-mediated disorders (dated by TCRdb to the late 2010s). The study in broad terms: The study compared peripheral blood TCR-beta repertoires of HTLV-I-associated myelopathy (HAM/TSP) patients, multiple sclerosis patients and healthy controls using UMI-based sequencing. Alongside PBMC samples, the set of around 99 TCR-beta libraries contained longitudinal samples, technical triplicates, and paired CD4+ and CD8+ T-cell subsets that had been sorted. The cohort was made up of 60 to 75 subjects, consisting of 15 or so HAM/TSP patients, around 35 multiple sclerosis patients and 20 or so healthy controls. What the authors observed across the whole study: Expanded clones from different subjects shared no identical CDR3 amino acid sequences, which suggests that TCR-beta repertoires were private in all groups. TCR clonal expansion was highest in HAM/TSP patients and lowest in MS patients, with MS patients falling below even healthy controls.

Libraries from unsorted PBMCs were made from 2 million PBMCs kept in RNAlater at -80 degrees C until RNA extraction. PBMCs were separated from peripheral blood using Ficoll-Hypaque density gradient centrifugation and then cryopreserved in liquid nitrogen. Trimming removed 4 bases from V and 6 bases from J, leaving 17 bases between the germline ends. For CDR1 and CDR2, the germline V gene (reference sequence) lists SGHNT and YYREEE. Reading from cysteine to phenylalanine, the CDR3 counts 15 amino acids. The entry retains the CDR3 DNA only, 45 bases that are in frame from base 1. Comment on this clonotype: The target of this receptor is not known. No much larger clone exists at a distance of one base, and base qualities are not known.

cDNA synthesis used template-switch 5'RACE with a primer carrying a 10-nucleotide random unique molecular identifier tagging each TCR transcript. Over 180 million TCR-beta sequences, covering 15-18 subjects, were produced in each sequencing run. The RNeasy kit was used for extraction of total RNA. Using the KAPA Real-time Library Amplification kit, TCR-beta VDJ regions were amplified with primers for the TCR constant region and the 5'RACE anchor. A first PCR added sample indexes and Illumina adaptors, after which a second PCR increased the library yield. After Ampure bead purification, the roughly 650 bp TCR product was size-selected on a 2% E-gel SizeSelection system. Before pooling, library quality was checked on a Bioanalyzer, concentration was measured with Qubit, and libraries were quantified with the Kapa Library Quantification kit. An Illumina HiSeq 2500 was used to sequence the libraries paired-end at 2 x 150 bp. To increase sequence diversity, about 24-32% phiX was spiked into each library pool. Concerning the study's data processing: The UMI-based MiGEC pipeline processed quality-filtered reads and removed over 80% of raw TCR sequences during error correction. VDJ genes were aligned to IMGT germline references, and clonotypes were defined by unique CDR3 amino acid sequence plus V-J genes. VDJtools evaluated clonal expansion, Shannon diversity and CDR3 relatedness (CalcPairwiseDistances, ClusterSamples); CLCbio workbench built phylogenetic trees. Using coefficient-of-variation modelling across technical triplicates, the study counted a clone as expanded if it had at least 8 unique UMIs. TCRdb redid the processing of the public reads, applying fastp at Q25 and MiXCR, and retained in-frame beta chains. CDR3 protein duplicates are merged, each entry listing the most common genes and DNA. Here the V and J calls rest on TCRdb's processing, not on the authors' analysis. The table for this sample lists about 50,000 distinct CDR3 sequences; under 13% of them were counted only once. The ten largest clones take up about 5% of the sample.

The sequence links TRBV5-4 to TRBJ2-1, with the identity of the D gene unclear. This clonotype was obtained from a man between 65 and 85 years old with HTLV-1-associated myelopathy (HAM/TSP). Specimen: PBMCs. The nucleotide sequence is TGTGCCAGCAGCACCCCCATTGGGCTCGGCAATGAGCAGTTCTTC. This codes for CASSTPIGLGNEQFF.